Each of the 10 T cell receptor beta chains below was sequenced from the same sample in a study of T cells in Graves' hyperthyroidism and ophthalmopathy. TCR beta CDR3 region amplification was performed from RNA transcripts. The HTBI primer set was used in a first-round RT-PCR of the TCR CDR3. TCRdb recomputed calls from the multiplex PCR reads with MiXCR, one row per CDR3 protein. This repertoire shows some 150,000 distinct CDR3 sequences, 22% found once; its top ten account for 60% to 80%. Sequences were obtained from blood. The receptor source for this set is a woman aged 45-65 years with Graves' hyperthyroidism that later progressed to Graves' ophthalmopathy.

The sample holds one count of this clonotype. Germline is not matched at one junction end, which may reflect a read error. The chain joins TRBV5-1 to TRBJ2-3, with 13 bases matching TRBD2. Germline CDR1 is SGHRS and CDR2 is YFSETQ. The CDR3 is 16 residues long. CDR3: CASSRTSGSTTDTEYF. Here the CDR3 DNA reads TGCGCCAGCAGCCGGACTAGCGGGAGCACCACAGATACGGAGTATTTT. Filled out from reference TRBV5-1 and TRBJ2-3, the complete variable domain reads KAGVTQTPRYLIKTRGQQVTLSCSPISGHRSVSWYQQTPGQGLQFLFEYFSETQRNKGNFPGRFSGRQFSNSRSEMNVSTLELGDSALYLCASSRTSGSTTDTEYFGPGTRLTVL.

This chain joins TRBV7-3 and TRBJ2-1, with 10 bases aligning to TRBD1. This CDR3 contains 16 residues. Germline CDR1 reads SGHTA; CDR2 reads FQGTGA. J lost 5 bases, V lost 5 bases, and 9 bases had no gene match. The CDR3 loop is CASSPDPDRGNNEQFF. The CDR3 DNA reads as TGTGCCAGCAGCCCAGACCCGGACAGGGGGAACAATGAGCAGTTCTTC.

This clonotype was seen at least ten times. This chain links TRBV11-2 with TRBJ2-3; no firm D call. The CDR3 has 15 amino acids. In germline, CDR1 is SGHAT, CDR2 FQNNGV. With 4 bases removed from V and 2 bases from J, the gap between germline ends came to 13 bases. The CDR3 here is CASSWTPRNTDTQYF. The CDR3 bases are TGTGCCAGCAGCTGGACCCCGCGGAACACAGATACGCAGTATTTT.

The chain couples TRBV5-1 to TRBJ2-5; D possibly corresponds to TRBD2 (6 bases). V was clipped by 0 bases and J by 0 bases, with 12 bases between them. The germline V gene encodes CDR1 SGHRS and CDR2 YFSETQ. The CDR3 runs to 16 residues. CDR3 loop: CASSLAGVADQETQYF. The CDR3 nucleotides are TGCGCCAGCAGCTTGGCGGGGGTGGCGGACCAAGAGACCCAGTACTTC. Using reference TRBV5-1 and TRBJ2-5 for the parts outside the CDR3, the full variable domain is KAGVTQTPRYLIKTRGQQVTLSCSPISGHRSVSWYQQTPGQGLQFLFEYFSETQRNKGNFPGRFSGRQFSNSRSEMNVSTLELGDSALYLCASSLAGVADQETQYFGPGTRLLVL.

The chain combines TRBV7-9 with TRBJ1-1; the D is unclear. CDR3 length: 14 residues. Per the germline V gene, CDR1 is SEHNR and CDR2 is FQNEAQ (reference sequence). Trimming left V 1 base short and J 7 bases short, with 13 bases between. Written as DNA, the CDR3 is TGTGCCAGCAGCTTAGACGGGGTATCGGGTGAAGCTTTCTTT. Translation gives CASSLDGVSGEAFF.

The sample holds many counts of this clonotype. J is TRBJ2-2 and V is TRBV12-3 or TRBV12-4, with D hard to call. V was trimmed by 6 bases and J by 11 bases, leaving 19 bases between them. CDR3 length: 14 amino acids. The CDR3 nucleotides are TGTGCCAGCAGCCCTGGGCCAAACTTCGGAGAGCTGTTTTTT. Translating gives CASSPGPNFGELFF.

A note on this clonotype: One base away lies a much larger clone, so this may be a sequencing read error. The J gene is TRBJ2-7, the V gene TRBV27, with TRBD2 matching over 9 bases. The J segment lost 7 bases and the V segment lost 6 bases, leaving 13 bases of the junction unmatched. Germline CDR1 is MNHEY and CDR2 is SMNVEV (reference sequence). This CDR3 region has 15 residues. The CDR3 coding sequence is TGTGCCAGCAGAGGTACCAGCGGGAGGTTAGGTGAGCAGTACTTC. Amino acids: CASRGTSGRLGEQYF.

This clonotype was detected a few times. V and J are TRBV20-1 and TRBJ1-2; no clear D gene. Germline CDR1 and CDR2: DFQATT and SNEGSKA (reference sequence). The CDR3 sequence is 11 residues long. Trimming pared 7 bases from V and 3 bases from J, leaving 9 bases between. The CDR3 DNA reads TGCAGTGGGAACGGCGACTATGGCTACACCTTC. This encodes CSGNGDYGYTF.

The chain is built from TRBV6-5 and TRBJ1-2; D is uncertain. From germline, CDR1 is MNHEY and CDR2 SVGAGI. V lost 0 bases to trimming and J lost 4 bases, with 15 bases between them. This CDR3 contains 16 residues. CDR3 sequence: CASSYSSSGEIYGYTF. The CDR3 DNA follows: TGTGCCAGCAGTTACTCATCCAGCGGGGAGATCTATGGCTACACCTTC.

This clonotype has at least ten counts. The V and J genes are TRBV2 and TRBJ2-7; D not resolved. Germline lookup yields CDR1 SNHLY and CDR2 FYNNEI. Trimming shortened V by 7 bases and J by 0 bases, and 7 bases separated the two germline ends. The CDR3 has 12 amino acids. CDR3 region: CASTQFSYEQYF. CDR3 nucleotide sequence: TGTGCCAGCACTCAGTTCTCCTACGAGCAGTACTTC. Together with reference TRBV2 and TRBJ2-7, the CDR3 gives the full variable domain: EPEVTQTPSHQVTQMGQEVILRCVPISNHLYFYWYRQILGQKVEFLVSFYNNEISEKSEIFDDQFSVERPDGSNFTLKIRSTKLEDSAMYFCASTQFSYEQYFGPGTRLTVT.